This passage covers 4 T cell receptor beta chains from one sample sequenced in a study of blood T cells in healthy people across ages. Alongside a J-beta primer mix, a sample-barcoded 5' primer served in a second PCR lasting about 7 to 11 cycles. MiXCR was run by TCRdb on the 5' RACE reads, yielding one entry per CDR3 protein. This table holds approximately 900,000 distinct CDR3 sequences, around 29% found once. A further study also used this sample, focusing on T cells of mothers and their children.

The specimen sequenced was blood. The receptors were gathered from a woman in her 40s in good health.

This rearrangement joins TRBV24-1 to TRBJ2-7, with TRBD2 matching over 10 bases. Germline-derived CDR1 and CDR2 are KGHDR and SFDVKD. Trimming removed 8 bases from V and 2 bases from J; junction bases left unmatched: 5. CDR3 size: 14 residues. The CDR3 loop is CATMKSGGAYEQYF. In DNA form, the CDR3 reads TGTGCCACCATGAAGAGCGGGGGGGCCTACGAGCAGTACTTC.

This clonotype was seen many times. This may stem from a read error, because a much larger clone lies one nucleotide away. The chain carries TRBV7-2 and TRBJ2-7, with 10 bases identical to TRBD2. CDR3 size: 14 residues. The V gene's germline CDR1 is SGHTA and CDR2 FQGNSA. J was trimmed by 6 bases and V by 4 bases; bases with no gene match: 6. Written as DNA, the CDR3 is TGTGCCAGCAGCTCCTTAGCGGGGGGACGCGAGCAGTACTTC. Protein: CASSSLAGGREQYF.

The CDR3 sequence: CSLDRGGNFSNQPQHF. CDR3 bases: TGCAGCCTAGACAGGGGAGGAAATTTTAGCAATCAGCCCCAGCATTTT. The rearrangement links TRBV29-1 to TRBJ1-5; 8 nucleotides line up with TRBD1. The germline V gene encodes CDR1 SQVTM and CDR2 ANQGSEA. The CDR3 is 16 amino acids. V was clipped by 8 bases and J by 0 bases; unmatched bases: 12.

For this clonotype: The DNA is omitted, as the CDR3 cannot be located on it reliably, and the CDR3 follows TCRdb's listing. The chain couples TRBV7-2 to TRBJ2-6; whether TRBD1, the table's D call, matches the DNA was not checked. CDR1 SGHTA and CDR2 FQGNSA come from the germline V gene. The CDR3 sequence runs 19 residues, both termini included. The CDR3 sequence: CASSLEAGGFGTGANVRTF.